One and the same sample provided the 17 T cell receptor beta chains below, sequenced in a study of blood T cells in healthy people across ages. A sample-barcoded 5' primer and a J-beta primer mix were used in a second PCR of about 7 to 12 cycles. MiXCR, applied by TCRdb to the 5' RACE reads, yields one record per CDR3 protein. Of more than 700,000 distinct CDR3 sequences in the sample, 35% to 50% were seen once. The sample consisted of blood. These TCRs come from a man older than 75 in good health.

In its sample, this clonotype was seen a few times. This chain links TRBV12-3 or TRBV12-4 with TRBJ1-5; D is unresolved. CDR3 size: 12 residues. V lost 6 bases to trimming and J lost 11 bases, with 14 bases between them. DNA of the CDR3: TGTGCCAGCAGGGGGATTGACGGAACCCAGCATTTT. Its translation: CASRGIDGTQHF.

Note on this clonotype: Compared with germline, one end of the junction differs, possibly owing to a read error. J is TRBJ1-1 and V is TRBV7-2; TRBD1 matches 8 bases. CDR1 and CDR2 from the germline V gene are SGHTA and FQGNSA. The CDR3 length is 13 residues. CDR3 amino acids: CASRLGQGTEAFF. CDR3 nucleotide sequence: TGTGCCAGCAGATTAGGACAGGGCACTGAAGCTTTCTTT.

In the case of this clonotype: A clone one base away is much larger, so this may be a read error. The CDR3 sequence: CASSAQGNNEQYF. CDR3 DNA sequence: TGTGCCAGCAGTGCACAGGGGAACAACGAGCAGTACTTC. The chain is built from TRBV10-3 and TRBJ2-5, with TRBD1 matching 7 bases. Matching the DNA end better, TRBJ2-7 makes the J call doubtful. This CDR3 has 13 residues. Germline CDR1 and CDR2: ENHRY and SYGVKD.

This clonotype came up once. The chain recombines TRBV11-1 with TRBJ2-7; D unresolved. The CDR3 spans 12 residues. The V end was cut by 5 bases, the J end by 1 base, with 6 bases between. Looked up from germline, CDR1 is SGHAT and CDR2 is FQDESV (reference sequence). This CDR3 reads CASSRHSYEQYF. CDR3 coding DNA: TGTGCCAGCAGCCGCCATTCCTACGAGCAGTACTTC.

The chain has TRBV6-2 or TRBV6-3 and TRBJ2-3, with 10 bases that match TRBD2. CDR1 is MNHEY and CDR2 is SVGEGT in the germline V gene. The ends lost 2 bases at V and 1 base at J; junction bases unmatched: 12. The CDR3 is made up of 19 amino acids. DNA for the CDR3: TGTGCCAGCAGTTACCCTACTAGCGGGGATAACACTCGCACAGATACGCAGTATTTT. This gives the protein CASSYPTSGDNTRTDTQYF.

The rearrangement joins TRBV7-3 to TRBJ2-6; D may be TRBD1 (5 bases). Trimming removed 5 bases at V and 0 bases at J, with 17 bases between. This CDR3 spans 18 amino acids. CDR1 and CDR2 (germline): SGHTA, FQGTGA. The CDR3 loop is CASSPGWGSRSGANVLTF. The CDR3 nucleotides read TGTGCCAGCAGCCCAGGGTGGGGTAGCCGCTCTGGGGCCAACGTCCTGACTTTC.

The rearrangement joins TRBV10-3 to TRBJ2-7; 9 bases are a match to TRBD1. The CDR3 runs 13 residues. Germline V CDR1 and CDR2: ENHRY, SYGVKD. J was trimmed by 6 bases and V by 6 bases; bases with no gene match: 6. CDR3 sequence: CAISFDRGSEQYF. The DNA of the CDR3 is TGTGCCATCAGCTTTGACAGGGGGAGCGAGCAGTACTTC.

As regards this clonotype: It may be a read error: a sequence one base away is much more abundant. The rearrangement uses TRBV10-3 and TRBJ2-1, with 8 bases aligning to TRBD2. The J call may be incorrect, as the DNA end agrees better with TRBJ2-7. CDR1 is ENHRY, CDR2 SYGVKD, per germline. The CDR3 covers 15 residues. CDR3 sequence reads: CAISPGLGSYNEQYF. CDR3 nucleotides: TGTGCCATCAGTCCGGGACTAGGCTCCTACAATGAGCAGTACTTC.

The gene calls are TRBV10-3 and TRBJ2-3, with D unresolved. Trimming took off 4 bases at V and 1 base at J, with 3 bases between the two ends. CDR1 is ENHRY and CDR2 is SYGVKD in the germline V gene. This CDR3 region has 12 residues. CDR3 bases: TGTGCCATCAGTGGGCGCACAGATACGCAGTATTTT. This codes for CAISGRTDTQYF.

The chain carries TRBV18 and TRBJ1-4; tentatively, D is TRBD1 (5 bases). Germline CDR1 reads KGHSH; CDR2 reads LQKENI. V lost 5 bases to trimming and J lost 6 bases, with 16 bases between them. This CDR3 is 15 amino acids long. Here the CDR3 DNA reads TGTGCCAGCTCAAGTACAGGCAGCCAGCATGAAAAACTGTTTTTT. It translates to CASSSTGSQHEKLFF.

Comments on this clonotype: This clone may be a read error of a much larger clone one base away. This chain links TRBV4-2 with TRBJ2-1; 7 nucleotides align to TRBD2. The CDR3 is 16 residues long. Germline CDR1 is LGHNA and CDR2 is YNFKEQ. J gave up 3 bases and V 0 bases, and 5 bases lay outside the gene matches. CDR3 DNA: TGTGCCAGCAGCCAAGATGGGGGGAGGGACTACAATGAGCAGTTCTTC. It translates to CASSQDGGRDYNEQFF.

The chain uses TRBV4-2 and TRBJ1-1; D gene uncertain. The V and J ends lost 5 bases and 1 base respectively, with 8 bases between them. Germline CDR1 reads LGHNA; CDR2 reads YNFKEQ. The CDR3 length is 13 residues. DNA of the CDR3: TGTGCCAGCAGCACCCCAGGGAACACTGAAGCTTTCTTT. It is translated as CASSTPGNTEAFF.

Points on this clonotype: This clone may be a read error of a much larger clone one base away. Here the CDR3 reads CASSLGGLAGVNEQYF. CDR3 coding DNA: TGCGCCAGCAGCTTGGGGGGTCTAGCGGGAGTCAATGAGCAGTACTTC. The rearrangement links TRBV5-1 to TRBJ2-5; 10 bases are shared with TRBD2. Trimming cost V 0 bases and J 11 bases; bases outside gene matches: 13. CDR1 is SGHRS, CDR2 YFSETQ, per germline. The length of the CDR3 is 16 residues. The full variable domain, completed using reference TRBV5-1 and TRBJ2-5, is KAGVTQTPRYLIKTRGQQVTLSCSPISGHRSVSWYQQTPGQGLQFLFEYFSETQRNKGNFPGRFSGRQFSNSRSEMNVSTLELGDSALYLCASSLGGLAGVNEQYFGPGTRLLVL.

The chain employs TRBV2 and TRBJ1-2; D is ambiguous. The CDR3 consists of 14 residues. In germline, CDR1 is SNHLY, CDR2 FYNNEI. The germline V and J ends were trimmed by 1 base and 7 bases, with 13 bases remaining between them. The chain's CDR3 is CASSEEEGQRGYTF. As DNA, the CDR3 is TGTGCCAGCAGTGAAGAGGAAGGGCAACGTGGCTACACCTTC.

The chain links TRBV6-2 or TRBV6-3 to TRBJ1-4; 11 nucleotides match TRBD1. Losses at the gene ends were 5 bases for V and 7 bases for J; bases not matched to a gene: 9. Germline V CDR1 and CDR2: MNHEY, SVGEGT. This CDR3 contains 16 residues. The CDR3 coding sequence is TGTGCCAGCAGTCCCCGCCGGACAGGGGGCTTTGAAAAACTGTTTTTT. As protein: CASSPRRTGGFEKLFF.

The chain's CDR3 is CASSQDPQGSHNEQFF. CDR3 DNA sequence: TGCGCCAGCAGCCAAGACCCCCAGGGTTCACACAATGAGCAGTTCTTC. The chain joins TRBV4-3 to TRBJ2-1; D might be TRBD1 (5 bases). The V gene's germline CDR1 is LGHNA and CDR2 YSLEER. Trimming cost V 0 bases and J 5 bases, with 14 bases left between them. The CDR3 consists of 16 residues.

V usage is TRBV6-1 and J usage is TRBJ2-1; possibly TRBD2 for D (6 bases). Deletions cut 2 bases from V and 6 bases from J, with 14 bases between. The CDR3 is 15 amino acids. Looked up from germline, CDR1 is MNHNS and CDR2 is SASEGT. The CDR3 nucleotides read TGTGCCAGCAGTGAAATGTCGATACTAGCCAATGAGCAGTTCTTC. This translates into CASSEMSILANEQFF.